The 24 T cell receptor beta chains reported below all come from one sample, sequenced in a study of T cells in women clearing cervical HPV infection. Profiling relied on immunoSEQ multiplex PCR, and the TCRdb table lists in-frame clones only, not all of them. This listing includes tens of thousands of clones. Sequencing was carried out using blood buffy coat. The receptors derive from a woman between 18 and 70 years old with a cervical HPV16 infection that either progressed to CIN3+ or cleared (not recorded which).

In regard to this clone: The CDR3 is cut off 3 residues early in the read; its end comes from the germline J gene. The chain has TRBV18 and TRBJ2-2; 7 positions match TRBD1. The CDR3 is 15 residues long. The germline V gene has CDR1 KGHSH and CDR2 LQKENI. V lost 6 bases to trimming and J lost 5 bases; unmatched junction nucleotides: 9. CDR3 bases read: TGTGCCAGCTCCCTACAGACAGGGAATACCGGGGAG. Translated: CASSLQTGNTGE. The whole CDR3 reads CASSLQTGNTGELFF.

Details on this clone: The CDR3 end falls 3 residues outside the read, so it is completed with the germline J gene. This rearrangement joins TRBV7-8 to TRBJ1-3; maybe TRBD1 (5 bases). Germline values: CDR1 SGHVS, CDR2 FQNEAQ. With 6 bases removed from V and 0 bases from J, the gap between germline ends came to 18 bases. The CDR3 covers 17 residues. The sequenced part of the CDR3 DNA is TGTGCCAGCAGGAGAGGGAGCCGACAGCGCTCTGGAAACACC. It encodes CASRRGSRQRSGNT. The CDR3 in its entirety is CASRRGSRQRSGNTIYF.

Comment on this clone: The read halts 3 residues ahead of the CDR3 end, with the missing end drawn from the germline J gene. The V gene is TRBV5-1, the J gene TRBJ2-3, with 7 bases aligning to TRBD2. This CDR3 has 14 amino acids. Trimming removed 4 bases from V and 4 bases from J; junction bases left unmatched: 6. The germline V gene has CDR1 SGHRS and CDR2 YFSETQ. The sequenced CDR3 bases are TGCGCCAGCAGCATTACTAGCGCTTCAGATACG. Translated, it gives CASSITSASDT. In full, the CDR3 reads CASSITSASDTQYF.

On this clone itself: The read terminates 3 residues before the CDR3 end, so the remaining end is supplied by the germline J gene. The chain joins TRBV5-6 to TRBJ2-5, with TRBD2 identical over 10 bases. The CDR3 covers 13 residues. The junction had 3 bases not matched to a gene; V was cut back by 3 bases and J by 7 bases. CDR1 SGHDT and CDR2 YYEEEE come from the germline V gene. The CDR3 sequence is CASSSSGSGTQYF. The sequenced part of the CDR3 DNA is TGTGCCAGCAGCTCTAGCGGGAGTGGGACC. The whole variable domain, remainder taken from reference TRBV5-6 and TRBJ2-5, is DAGVTQSPTHLIKTRGQQVTLRCSPKSGHDTVSWYQQALGQGPQFIFQYYEEEERQRGNFPDRFSGHQFPNYSSELNVNALLLGDSALYLCASSSSGSGTQYFGPGTRLLVL.

This CDR3 reads CASSPLGGLAGETQYF. CDR3 DNA (partial): TGTGCCAGCAGCCCCCTCGGCGGTTTAGCTGGAGAGACC. This chain uses TRBV14 with TRBJ2-5; no firm D call. The missing CDR3 end, 3 residues past where the read stops, is filled in from the germline J gene. The CDR3 length is 16 residues. CDR1 is SGHDN, CDR2 FVKESK, per germline. V was shortened by 4 bases and J by 4 bases, with 19 bases between the two germline ends.

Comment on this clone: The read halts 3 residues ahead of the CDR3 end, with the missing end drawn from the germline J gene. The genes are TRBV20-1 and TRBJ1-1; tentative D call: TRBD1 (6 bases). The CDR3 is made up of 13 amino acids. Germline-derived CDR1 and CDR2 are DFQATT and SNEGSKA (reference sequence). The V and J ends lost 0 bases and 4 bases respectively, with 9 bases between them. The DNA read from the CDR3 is TGCAGTGCTAGAGATCCAGGGGCCACTGAA. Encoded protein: CSARDPGATE. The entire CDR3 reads CSARDPGATEAFF.

The CDR3 reads CARGQVGNIQYF. CDR3 bases read: TGTGCCAGGGGACAGGTCGGAAACATT. The chain employs TRBV2 and TRBJ2-4; TRBD1 matches at 8 bases. The read ends 3 residues before the CDR3 terminus; that terminus is restored from the germline J gene. The germline gives CDR1 SNHLY, CDR2 FYNNEI. The length of the CDR3 is 12 residues. After removal of 9 bases from V and 6 bases from J, the junction contained 4 bases not matched to a gene.

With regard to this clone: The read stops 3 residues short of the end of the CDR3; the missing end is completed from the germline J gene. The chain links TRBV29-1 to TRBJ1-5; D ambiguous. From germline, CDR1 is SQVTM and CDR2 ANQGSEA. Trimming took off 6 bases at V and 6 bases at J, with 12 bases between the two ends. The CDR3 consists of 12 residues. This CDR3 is CSVREEGQPQHF. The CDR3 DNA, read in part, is TGCAGCGTGCGCGAGGAGGGTCAGCCC.

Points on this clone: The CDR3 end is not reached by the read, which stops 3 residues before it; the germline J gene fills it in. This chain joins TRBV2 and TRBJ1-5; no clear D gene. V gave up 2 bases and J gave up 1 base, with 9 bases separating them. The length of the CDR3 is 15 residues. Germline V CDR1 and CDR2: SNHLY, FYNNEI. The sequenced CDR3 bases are TGTGCCAGCAGTGAAACGGGGATCAGCAATCAGCCC. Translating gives CASSETGISNQP. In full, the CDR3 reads CASSETGISNQPQHF.

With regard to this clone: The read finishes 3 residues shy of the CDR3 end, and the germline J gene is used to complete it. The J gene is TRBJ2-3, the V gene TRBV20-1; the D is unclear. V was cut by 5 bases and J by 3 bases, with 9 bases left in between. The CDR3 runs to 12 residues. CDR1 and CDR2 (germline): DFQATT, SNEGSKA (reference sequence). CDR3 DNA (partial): TGCAGTGCTCCTCGACTGACAGATACG. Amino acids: CSAPRLTDT. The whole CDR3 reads CSAPRLTDTQYF.

The covered CDR3 bases are TGCAGCGTGGGGGCCAGGCCCAATGAAAAG. As protein: CSVGARPNEK. The whole CDR3 is CSVGARPNEKLFF. The chain employs TRBV29-1 and TRBJ2-2; possibly TRBD1 for D (6 bases). Sequencing ends 3 residues short of the CDR3 end; the germline J gene provides the rest. Germline lookup yields CDR1 SQVTM and CDR2 ANQGSEA. The CDR3 runs 13 residues.

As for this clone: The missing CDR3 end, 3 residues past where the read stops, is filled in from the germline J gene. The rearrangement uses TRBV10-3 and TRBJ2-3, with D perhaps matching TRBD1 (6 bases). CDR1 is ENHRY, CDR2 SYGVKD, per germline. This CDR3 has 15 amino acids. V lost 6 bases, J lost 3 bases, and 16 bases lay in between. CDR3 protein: CAISQIGQLTDTQYF. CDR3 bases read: TGTGCCATCAGCCAAATAGGACAGCTGACAGATACG.

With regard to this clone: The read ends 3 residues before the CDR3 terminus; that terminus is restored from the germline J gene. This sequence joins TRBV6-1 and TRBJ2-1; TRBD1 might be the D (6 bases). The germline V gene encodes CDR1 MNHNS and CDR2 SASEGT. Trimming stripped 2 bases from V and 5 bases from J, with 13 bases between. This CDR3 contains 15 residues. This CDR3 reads CASSEYRALDNEQFF. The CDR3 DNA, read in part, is TGTGCCAGCAGTGAATACAGGGCTCTGGACAATGAG.

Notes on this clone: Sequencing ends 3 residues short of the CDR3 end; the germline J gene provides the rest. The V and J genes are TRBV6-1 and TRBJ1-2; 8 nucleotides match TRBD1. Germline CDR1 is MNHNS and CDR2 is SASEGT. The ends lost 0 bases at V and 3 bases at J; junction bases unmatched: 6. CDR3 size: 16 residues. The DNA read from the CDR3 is TGTGCCAGCAGTGAAGCTTCAGGGGGCGGTGACTATGGC. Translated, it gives CASSEASGGGDYG. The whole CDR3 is CASSEASGGGDYGYTF.

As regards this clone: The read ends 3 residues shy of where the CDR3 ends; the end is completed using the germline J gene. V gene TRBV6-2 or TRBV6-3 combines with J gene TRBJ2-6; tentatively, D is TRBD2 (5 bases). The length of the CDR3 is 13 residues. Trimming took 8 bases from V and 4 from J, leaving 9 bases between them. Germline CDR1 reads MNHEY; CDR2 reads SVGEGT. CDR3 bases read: TGTGCCAGCGAGGGTTCCGGGGCCAACGTC. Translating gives CASEGSGANV. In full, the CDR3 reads CASEGSGANVLTF.

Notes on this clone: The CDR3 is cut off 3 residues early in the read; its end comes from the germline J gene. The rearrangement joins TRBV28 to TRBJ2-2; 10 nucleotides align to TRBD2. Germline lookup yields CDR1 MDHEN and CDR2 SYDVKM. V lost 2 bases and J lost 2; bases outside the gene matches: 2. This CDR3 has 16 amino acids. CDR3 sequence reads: CASSLLAGENTGELFF. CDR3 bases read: TGTGCCAGCAGTTTACTAGCGGGGGAAAACACCGGGGAG. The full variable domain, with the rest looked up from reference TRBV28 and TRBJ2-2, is DVKVTQSSRYLVKRTGEKVFLECVQDMDHENMFWYRQDPGLGLRLIYFSYDVKMKEKGDIPEGYSVSREKKERFSLILESASTNQTSMYLCASSLLAGENTGELFFGEGSRLTVL.

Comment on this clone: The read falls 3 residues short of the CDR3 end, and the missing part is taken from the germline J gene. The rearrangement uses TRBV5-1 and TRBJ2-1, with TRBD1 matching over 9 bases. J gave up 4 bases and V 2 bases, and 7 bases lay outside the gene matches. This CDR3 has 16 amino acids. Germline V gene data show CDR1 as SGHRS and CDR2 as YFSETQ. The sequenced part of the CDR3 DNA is TGCGCCAGCAGCTTTCAAACAGGGGGCGGGTACAATGAG. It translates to CASSFQTGGGYNE. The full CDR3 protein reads CASSFQTGGGYNEQFF.

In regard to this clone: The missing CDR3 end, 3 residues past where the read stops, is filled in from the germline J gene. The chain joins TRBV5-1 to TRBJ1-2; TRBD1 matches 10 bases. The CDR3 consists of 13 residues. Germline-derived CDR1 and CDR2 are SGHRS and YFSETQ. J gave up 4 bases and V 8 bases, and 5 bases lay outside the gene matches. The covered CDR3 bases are TGCGCCAGTGCCCGGGACAGGGGCTATGGC. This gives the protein CASARDRGYG. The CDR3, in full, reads CASARDRGYGYTF.

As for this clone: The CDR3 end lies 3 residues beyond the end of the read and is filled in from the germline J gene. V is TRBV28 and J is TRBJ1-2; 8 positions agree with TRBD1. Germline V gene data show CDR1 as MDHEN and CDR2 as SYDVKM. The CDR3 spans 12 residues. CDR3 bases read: TGTGCCAGCAGAGGGTGGACAGGGACC. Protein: CASRGWTGT. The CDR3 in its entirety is CASRGWTGTYTF.

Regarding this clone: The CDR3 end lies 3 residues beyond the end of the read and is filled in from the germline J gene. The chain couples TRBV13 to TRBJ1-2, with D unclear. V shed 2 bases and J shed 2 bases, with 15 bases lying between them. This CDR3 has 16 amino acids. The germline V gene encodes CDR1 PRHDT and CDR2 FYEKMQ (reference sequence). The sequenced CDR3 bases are TGTGCCAGCAGCTTAAGAGGTCAGGAAAACAACTATGGC. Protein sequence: CASSLRGQENNYG. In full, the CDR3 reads CASSLRGQENNYGYTF.

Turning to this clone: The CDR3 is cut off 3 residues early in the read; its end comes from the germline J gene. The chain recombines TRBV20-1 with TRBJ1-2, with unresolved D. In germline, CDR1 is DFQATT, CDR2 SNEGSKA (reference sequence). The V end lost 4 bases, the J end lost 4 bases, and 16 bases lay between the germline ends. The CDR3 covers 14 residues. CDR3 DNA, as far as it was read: TGCAGTGCTACCCCCTGGACTAACCTCTATGGC. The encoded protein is CSATPWTNLYG. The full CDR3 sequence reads CSATPWTNLYGYTF.

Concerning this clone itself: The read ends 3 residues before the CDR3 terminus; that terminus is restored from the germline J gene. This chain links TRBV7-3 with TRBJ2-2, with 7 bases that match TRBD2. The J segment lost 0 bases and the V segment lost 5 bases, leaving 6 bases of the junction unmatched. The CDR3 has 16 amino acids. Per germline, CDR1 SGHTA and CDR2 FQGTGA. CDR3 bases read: TGTGCCAGCAGCCCCGTAGCGGGCGCGAACACCGGGGAG. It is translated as CASSPVAGANTGE. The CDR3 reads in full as CASSPVAGANTGELFF.

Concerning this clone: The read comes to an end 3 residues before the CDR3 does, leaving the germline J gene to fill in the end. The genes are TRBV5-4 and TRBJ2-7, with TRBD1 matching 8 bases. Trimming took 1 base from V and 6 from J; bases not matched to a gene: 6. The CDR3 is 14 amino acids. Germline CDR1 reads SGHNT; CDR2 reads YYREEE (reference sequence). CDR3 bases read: TGTGCCAGCAGCTTGCCGGACAGGGCTTCCGAG. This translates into CASSLPDRASE. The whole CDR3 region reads CASSLPDRASEQYF.

The sequenced CDR3 bases are TGTGCCAGTAGAACAGGGGGAGCAGATACG. Its protein product is CASRTGGADT. The full CDR3 is CASRTGGADTQYF. V and J are TRBV19 and TRBJ2-3; TRBD1 matches 8 bases. The CDR3 end falls 3 residues outside the read, so it is completed with the germline J gene. The length of the CDR3 is 13 residues. V was pared by 6 bases and J by 4 bases, with 3 bases of the junction left unmatched. The V gene's germline CDR1 is LNHDA and CDR2 SQIVND (reference sequence).